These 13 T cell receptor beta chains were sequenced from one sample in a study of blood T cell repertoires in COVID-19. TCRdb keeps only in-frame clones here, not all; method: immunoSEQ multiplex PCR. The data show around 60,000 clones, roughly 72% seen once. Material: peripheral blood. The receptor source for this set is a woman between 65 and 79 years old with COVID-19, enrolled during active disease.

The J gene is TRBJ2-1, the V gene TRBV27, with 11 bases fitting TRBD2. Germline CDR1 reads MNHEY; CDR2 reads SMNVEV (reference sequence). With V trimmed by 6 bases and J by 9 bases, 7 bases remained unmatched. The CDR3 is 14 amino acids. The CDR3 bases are TGTGCCAGCAGCGAACTAGCGGGAGAGGTTGAGCAGTTCTTC. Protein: CASSELAGEVEQFF.

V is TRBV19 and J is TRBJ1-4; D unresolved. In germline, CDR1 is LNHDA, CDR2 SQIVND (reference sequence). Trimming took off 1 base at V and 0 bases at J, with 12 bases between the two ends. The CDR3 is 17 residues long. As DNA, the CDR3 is TGTGCCAGTAGTATAGCCCGGGGTCCTGCAACTAATGAAAAACTGTTTTTT. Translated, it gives CASSIARGPATNEKLFF.

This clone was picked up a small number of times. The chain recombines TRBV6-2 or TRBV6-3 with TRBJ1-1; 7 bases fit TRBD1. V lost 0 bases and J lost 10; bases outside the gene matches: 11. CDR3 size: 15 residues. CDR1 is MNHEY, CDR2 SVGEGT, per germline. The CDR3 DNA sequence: TGTGCCAGCAGTTACTCCCTAACCGGGACAGAGGGAGCTTTCTTT. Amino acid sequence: CASSYSLTGTEGAFF.

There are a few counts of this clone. The CDR3 reads CASSLRGGSPLHF. CDR3 bases: TGTGCCAGCAGCCTCCGGGGGGGTTCACCCCTCCACTTT. V gene TRBV6-6 combines with J gene TRBJ1-6, with D possibly TRBD1 on 5 matching bases. CDR3 length: 13 residues. Germline assignment: CDR1 MNHNY and CDR2 SVGAGI (reference sequence). V lost 6 bases, J lost 9 bases, and 12 bases lay in between.

Here the CDR3 DNA reads TGTGCCAGCAGTCCACCGGGACTCACTGACCTTGAGCAGTTCTTC. This sequence encodes CASSPPGLTDLEQFF. This chain connects TRBV6-5 to TRBJ2-1; TRBD2 is a possible D gene (6 bases). The V gene lost 5 bases and the J gene lost 9 bases, with 20 bases spanning the gap. CDR1 MNHEY and CDR2 SVGAGI come from the germline V gene. The CDR3 is 15 residues long.

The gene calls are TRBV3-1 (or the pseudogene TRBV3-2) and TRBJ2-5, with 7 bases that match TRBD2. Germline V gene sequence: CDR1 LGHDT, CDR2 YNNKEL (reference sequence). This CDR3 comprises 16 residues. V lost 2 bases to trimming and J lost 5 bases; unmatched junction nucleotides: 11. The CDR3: CASSQSSQAGFETQYF. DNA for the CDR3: TGTGCCAGCAGCCAATCCTCTCAAGCGGGGTTCGAGACCCAGTACTTC.

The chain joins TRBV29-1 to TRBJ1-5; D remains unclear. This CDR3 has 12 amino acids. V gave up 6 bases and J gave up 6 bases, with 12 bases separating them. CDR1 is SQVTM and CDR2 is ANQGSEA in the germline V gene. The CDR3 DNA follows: TGCAGCGTCCAAGCGGGCGGTCAGCCCCAGCATTTT. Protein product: CSVQAGGQPQHF.

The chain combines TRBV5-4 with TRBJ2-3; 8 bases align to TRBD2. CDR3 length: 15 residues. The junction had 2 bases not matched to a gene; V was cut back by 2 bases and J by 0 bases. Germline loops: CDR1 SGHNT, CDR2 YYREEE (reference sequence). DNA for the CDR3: TGTGCCAGCAGCTTTAGCGGGGCTAGCACAGATACGCAGTATTTT. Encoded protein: CASSFSGASTDTQYF. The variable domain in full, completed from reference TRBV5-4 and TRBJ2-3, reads ETGVTQSPTHLIKTRGQQVTLRCSSQSGHNTVSWYQQALGQGPQFIFQYYREEENGRGNFPPRFSGLQFPNYSSELNVNALELDDSALYLCASSFSGASTDTQYFGPGTRLTVL.

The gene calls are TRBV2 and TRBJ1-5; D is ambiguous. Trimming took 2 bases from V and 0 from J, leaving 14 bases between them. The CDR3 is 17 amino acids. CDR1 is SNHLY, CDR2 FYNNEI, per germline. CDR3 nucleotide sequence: TGTGCCAGCAGTGAACCCCTTAGAGGAGCTAGCAATCAGCCCCAGCATTTT. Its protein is CASSEPLRGASNQPQHF.

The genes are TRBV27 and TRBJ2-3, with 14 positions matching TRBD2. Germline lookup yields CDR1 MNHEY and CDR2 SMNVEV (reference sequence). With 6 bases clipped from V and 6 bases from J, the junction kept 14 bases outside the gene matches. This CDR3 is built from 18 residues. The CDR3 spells CASSLRGTSGSFVDTQYF. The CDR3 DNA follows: TGTGCCAGCAGCCTAAGGGGGACTAGCGGGAGTTTTGTGGATACGCAGTATTTT.

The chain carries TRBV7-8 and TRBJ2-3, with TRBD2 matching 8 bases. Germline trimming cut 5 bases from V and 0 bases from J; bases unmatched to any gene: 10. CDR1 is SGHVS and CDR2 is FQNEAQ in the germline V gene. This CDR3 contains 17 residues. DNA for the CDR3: TGTGCCAGCAGCCCCTGGAGTAGCGGGGTTAGCACAGATACGCAGTATTTT. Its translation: CASSPWSSGVSTDTQYF. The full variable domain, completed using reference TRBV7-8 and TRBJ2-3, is GAGVSQSPRYKVAKRGQDVALRCDPISGHVSLFWYQQALGQGPEFLTYFQNEAQLDKSGLPSDRFFAERPEGSVSTLKIQRTQQEDSAVYLCASSPWSSGVSTDTQYFGPGTRLTVL.

CDR3 region: CASSMRTSGSGGTGELFF. The CDR3 DNA is TGTGCCAGTAGTATGCGGACTAGCGGGAGCGGGGGCACCGGGGAGCTGTTTTTT. The chain couples TRBV19 to TRBJ2-2; 13 nucleotides align to TRBD2. The CDR3 spans 18 residues. The V and J ends lost 3 bases and 4 bases, in that order; junction bases with no gene match: 8. Germline CDR1 LNHDA, CDR2 SQIVND (reference sequence).

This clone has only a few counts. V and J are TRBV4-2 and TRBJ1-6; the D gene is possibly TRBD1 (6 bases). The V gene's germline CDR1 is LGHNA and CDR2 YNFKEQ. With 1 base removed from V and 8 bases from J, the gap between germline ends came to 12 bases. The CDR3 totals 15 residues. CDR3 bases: TGTGCCAGCAGCCAAGGTTCACAGGGTGATTCACCCCTCCACTTT. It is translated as CASSQGSQGDSPLHF.